One and the same sample provided the 10 T cell receptor beta chains below, sequenced in a study of technical replicates of blood from several donors. Repertoires were generated with immunoSEQ multiplex PCR, while TCRdb's copy carries only in-frame clones and drops some. The sample yields more than 75,000 clones, around 96% seen once. Sequenced sample: T cells isolated from PBMCs. These receptors were obtained from a human donor in good health.

The V call is TRBV6-1, the J call TRBJ1-3; D is unclear. CDR1 is MNHNS, CDR2 SASEGT, per germline. CDR3 length equals 15 residues. Trimming took 7 bases from V and 2 from J, leaving 15 bases between them. Here the CDR3 DNA reads TGTGCCAGCACACCTTCAGCGGTTCCTGGAAACACCATATATTTT. This translates into CASTPSAVPGNTIYF.

The chain has TRBV11-2 and TRBJ2-2; TRBD1 matches 10 bases. The germline gives CDR1 SGHAT, CDR2 FQNNGV. The V segment lost 5 bases and the J segment 5 bases; nucleotides outside the gene matches: 11. The CDR3 is 17 amino acids. The CDR3 coding sequence is TGTGCCAGCAGCAGGTACCCGGACAGGGGGTATACCGGGGAGCTGTTTTTT. Translation gives CASSRYPDRGYTGELFF.

The chain uses TRBV19 and TRBJ2-3; tentatively, D is TRBD2 (6 bases). Looked up from germline, CDR1 is LNHDA and CDR2 is SQIVND (reference sequence). Trimming removed 1 base from V and 15 bases from J, with 17 bases in between. CDR3 length equals 13 residues. CDR3 bases: TGTGCCAGTAGTATAGGCGGAGGGGCGGCGGAATATTTT. Encoded protein: CASSIGGGAAEYF.

This clone was seen a single time. This chain links TRBV28 with TRBJ1-2, with 10 bases matching TRBD1. The CDR3 runs 15 residues. V shed 6 bases and J 6 bases; nucleotides not matched to a gene: 10. Germline lookup yields CDR1 MDHEN and CDR2 SYDVKM. CDR3 sequence (DNA): TGTGCCAGCAGGCGGACAGGGGGTAATGTACATGGCTACACCTTC. It specifies CASRRTGGNVHGYTF.

V gene TRBV5-4 combines with J gene TRBJ2-5, with 9 bases lining up with TRBD1. The junction had 4 bases not matched to a gene; V was cut back by 5 bases and J by 2 bases. CDR3 size: 14 residues. Germline CDR1 and CDR2: SGHNT and YYREEE (reference sequence). In DNA form, the CDR3 reads TGTGCCAGCAGGACCGGGACAGGGCAAGAGACCCAGTACTTC. Amino acid sequence: CASRTGTGQETQYF.

The J gene is TRBJ1-2, the V gene TRBV5-1; 8 positions agree with TRBD1. Looked up from germline, CDR1 is SGHRS and CDR2 is YFSETQ. The ends lost 3 bases at V and 6 bases at J; junction bases unmatched: 7. The CDR3 covers 14 residues. The CDR3 region has the DNA TGCGCCAGCAGCTGGGCGGACAGGGTTGATGGCTACACCTTC. Amino acid sequence: CASSWADRVDGYTF.

The chain uses TRBV2 and TRBJ2-3; 7 positions agree with TRBD2. Per the germline V gene, CDR1 is SNHLY and CDR2 is FYNNEI. V shed 7 bases and J 5 bases; nucleotides not matched to a gene: 15. This CDR3 spans 16 amino acids. CDR3 coding DNA: TGTGCCAGCAAGTTGGGGGGACTAACGACTCGAGATACGCAGTATTTT. Protein: CASKLGGLTTRDTQYF.

V is TRBV11-3 and J is TRBJ2-1; 8 nucleotides line up with TRBD2. Germline values: CDR1 SGHNT, CDR2 YENEEA. Losses at the gene ends were 2 bases for V and 2 bases for J; bases not matched to a gene: 5. This CDR3 spans 16 amino acids. The CDR3, as DNA: TGTGCCAGCAGCTTACTTCCTAGCGGGCCCTACAATGAGCAGTTCTTC. Its translation: CASSLLPSGPYNEQFF. The entire variable domain, with the rest obtained from reference TRBV11-3 and TRBJ2-1, is as follows: EAGVVQSPRYKIIEKKQPVAFWCNPISGHNTLYWYLQNLGQGPELLIRYENEEAVDDSQLPKDRFSAERLKGVDSTLKIQPAELGDSAVYLCASSLLPSGPYNEQFFGPGTRLTVL.

This chain joins TRBV5-4 and TRBJ2-5; weak D call: TRBD2 (6 bases). CDR3 length equals 14 residues. Deletions cut 0 bases from V and 4 bases from J, with 10 bases between. Germline lookup yields CDR1 SGHNT and CDR2 YYREEE (reference sequence). The CDR3 loop is CASSLGTTRETQYF. DNA of the CDR3: TGTGCCAGCAGCTTGGGGACTACGAGAGAGACCCAGTACTTC.

This chain uses TRBV28 with TRBJ2-2; TRBD2 agrees at 9 bases. CDR1 MDHEN and CDR2 SYDVKM come from the germline V gene. The junction had 7 bases not matched to a gene; V was cut back by 5 bases and J by 3 bases. The CDR3 consists of 16 residues. Here the CDR3 reads CASSPRLAAYTGELFF. Here the CDR3 DNA reads TGTGCCAGCAGTCCAAGACTAGCGGCCTACACCGGGGAGCTGTTTTTT. The complete variable domain, with remaining parts taken from reference TRBV28 and TRBJ2-2, reads DVKVTQSSRYLVKRTGEKVFLECVQDMDHENMFWYRQDPGLGLRLIYFSYDVKMKEKGDIPEGYSVSREKKERFSLILESASTNQTSMYLCASSPRLAAYTGELFFGEGSRLTVL.